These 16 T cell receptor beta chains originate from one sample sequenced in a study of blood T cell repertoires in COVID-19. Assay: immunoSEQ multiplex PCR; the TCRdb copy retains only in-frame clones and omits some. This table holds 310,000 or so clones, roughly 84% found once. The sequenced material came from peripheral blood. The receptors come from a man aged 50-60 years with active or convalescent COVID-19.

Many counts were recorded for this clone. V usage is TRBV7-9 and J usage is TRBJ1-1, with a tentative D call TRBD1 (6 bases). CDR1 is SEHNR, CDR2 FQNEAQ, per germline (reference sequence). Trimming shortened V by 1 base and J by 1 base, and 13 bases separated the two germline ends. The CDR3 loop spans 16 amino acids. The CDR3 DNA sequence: TGTGCCAGCAGCTTAGGCAGGGGCCTGGGGAACACTGAAGCTTTCTTT. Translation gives CASSLGRGLGNTEAFF.

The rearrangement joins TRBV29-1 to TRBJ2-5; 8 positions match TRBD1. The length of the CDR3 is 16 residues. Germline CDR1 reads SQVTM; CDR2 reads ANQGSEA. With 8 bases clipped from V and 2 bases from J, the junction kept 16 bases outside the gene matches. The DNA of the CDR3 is TGCAGCCTTCAGGGGGCCGCGCACTTTGTACAAGAGACCCAGTACTTC. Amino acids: CSLQGAAHFVQETQYF.

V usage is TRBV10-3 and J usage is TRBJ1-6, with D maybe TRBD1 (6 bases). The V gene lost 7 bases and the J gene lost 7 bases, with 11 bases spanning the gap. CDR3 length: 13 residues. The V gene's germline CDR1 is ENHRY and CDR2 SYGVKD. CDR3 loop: CAITVGANSPLHF. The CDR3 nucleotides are TGTGCCATCACAGTGGGGGCGAATTCACCCCTCCACTTT.

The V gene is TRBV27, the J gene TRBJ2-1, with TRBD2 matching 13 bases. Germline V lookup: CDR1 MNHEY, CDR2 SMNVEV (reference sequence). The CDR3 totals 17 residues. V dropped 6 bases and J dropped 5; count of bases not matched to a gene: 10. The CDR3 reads CASRSLTGLAGDNEQFF. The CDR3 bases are TGTGCCAGCAGATCCCTTACCGGACTAGCGGGAGACAATGAGCAGTTCTTC.

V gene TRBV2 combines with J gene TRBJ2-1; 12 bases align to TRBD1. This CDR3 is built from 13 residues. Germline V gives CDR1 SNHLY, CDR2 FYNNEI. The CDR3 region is CACGGQGAYEQFF. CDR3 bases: TGTGCTTGCGGGGGACAGGGGGCGTATGAGCAGTTCTTC.

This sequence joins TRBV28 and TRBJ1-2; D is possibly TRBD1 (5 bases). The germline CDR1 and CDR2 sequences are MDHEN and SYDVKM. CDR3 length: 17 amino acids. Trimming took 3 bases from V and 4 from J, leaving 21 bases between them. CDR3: CASSLPVGQGEAYGYTF. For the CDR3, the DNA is TGTGCCAGCAGTTTGCCAGTCGGGCAGGGTGAGGCCTATGGCTACACCTTC.

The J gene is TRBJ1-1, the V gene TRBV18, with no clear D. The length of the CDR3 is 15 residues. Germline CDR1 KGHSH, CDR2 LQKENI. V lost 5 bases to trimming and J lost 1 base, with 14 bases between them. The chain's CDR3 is CASSIRGGQNTEAFF. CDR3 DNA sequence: TGTGCCAGCTCAATCCGTGGAGGGCAGAACACTGAAGCTTTCTTT.

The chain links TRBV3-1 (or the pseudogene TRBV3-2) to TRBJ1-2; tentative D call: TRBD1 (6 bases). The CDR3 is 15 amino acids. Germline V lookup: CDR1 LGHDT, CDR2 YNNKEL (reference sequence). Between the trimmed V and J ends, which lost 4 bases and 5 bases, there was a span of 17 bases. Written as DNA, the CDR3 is TGTGCCAGCAGCCCGCAACAGGGTATGGGGTATGGCTACACCTTC. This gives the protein CASSPQQGMGYGYTF.

The CDR3 DNA reads TGTGCCAGCAGTTGGCAGCGGGGCCAGCATTTT. This sequence encodes CASSWQRGQHF. The chain is built from TRBV28 and TRBJ1-5; D remains unclear. Trimming took 4 bases from V and 12 from J, leaving 10 bases between them. The germline gives CDR1 MDHEN, CDR2 SYDVKM. CDR3 size: 11 residues.

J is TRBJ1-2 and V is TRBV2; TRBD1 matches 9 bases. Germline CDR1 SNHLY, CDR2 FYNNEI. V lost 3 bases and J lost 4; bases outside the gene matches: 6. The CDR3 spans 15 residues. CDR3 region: CASSDSGTGSYGYTF. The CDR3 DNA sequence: TGTGCCAGCAGTGACTCCGGGACAGGGAGCTATGGCTACACCTTC. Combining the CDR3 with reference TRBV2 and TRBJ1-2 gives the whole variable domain EPEVTQTPSHQVTQMGQEVILRCVPISNHLYFYWYRQILGQKVEFLVSFYNNEISEKSEIFDDQFSVERPDGSNFTLKIRSTKLEDSAMYFCASSDSGTGSYGYTFGSGTRLTVV.

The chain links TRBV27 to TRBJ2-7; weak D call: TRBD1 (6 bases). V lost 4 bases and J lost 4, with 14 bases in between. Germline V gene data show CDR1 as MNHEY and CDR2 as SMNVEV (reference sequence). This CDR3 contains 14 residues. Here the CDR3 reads CASSSQGITYEQYF. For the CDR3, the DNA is TGTGCCAGCAGTTCACAGGGTATTACTTACGAGCAGTACTTC.

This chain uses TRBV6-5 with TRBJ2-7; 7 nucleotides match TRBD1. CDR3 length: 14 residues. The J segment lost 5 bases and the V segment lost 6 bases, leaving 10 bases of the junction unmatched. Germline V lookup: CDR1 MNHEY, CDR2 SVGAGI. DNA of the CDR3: TGTGCCAGCAGCTGGAACAGGGGCATCCACGAGCAGTACTTC. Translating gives CASSWNRGIHEQYF.

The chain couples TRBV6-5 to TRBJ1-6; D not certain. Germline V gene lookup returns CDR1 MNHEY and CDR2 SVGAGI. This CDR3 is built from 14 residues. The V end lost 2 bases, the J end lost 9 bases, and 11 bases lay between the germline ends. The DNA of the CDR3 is TGTGCCAGCAGTTACACGACCGAGGGTTCACCCCTCCACTTT. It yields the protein CASSYTTEGSPLHF.

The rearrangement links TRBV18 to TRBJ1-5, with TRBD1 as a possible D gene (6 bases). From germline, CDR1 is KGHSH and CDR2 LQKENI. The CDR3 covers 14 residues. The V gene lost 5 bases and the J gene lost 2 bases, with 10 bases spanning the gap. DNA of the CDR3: TGTGCCAGCTCAGAAACAGGGCGCAATCAGCCCCAGCATTTT. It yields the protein CASSETGRNQPQHF.

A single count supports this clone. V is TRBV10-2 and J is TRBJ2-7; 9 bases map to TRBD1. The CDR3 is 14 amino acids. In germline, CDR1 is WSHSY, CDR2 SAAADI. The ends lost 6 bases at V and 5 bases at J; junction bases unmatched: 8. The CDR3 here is CASRAGTGHDEQYF. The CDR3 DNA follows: TGCGCCAGCAGGGCCGGGACAGGGCACGACGAGCAGTACTTC.

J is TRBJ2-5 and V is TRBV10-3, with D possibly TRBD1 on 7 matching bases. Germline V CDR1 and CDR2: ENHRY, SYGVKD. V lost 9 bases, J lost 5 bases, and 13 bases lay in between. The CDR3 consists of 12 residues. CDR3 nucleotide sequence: TGTGCCATTGGACAGGAGGGGGAGACCCAGTACTTC. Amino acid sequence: CAIGQEGETQYF.